This TCR beta chain derives from a study of cytomegalovirus exposure and HLA in healthy donors. There are a few counts of this clone. The antigen is unknown. 60 Vbeta and 13 Jbeta primers were used in PCR. The assay was immunoSEQ multiplex PCR, and TCRdb's table has in-frame clones only and misses some. The sample carries roughly 90,000 clones, roughly four fifths recorded once. General study results and limits: According to a later analysis, most TCR beta chains associated with CMV appeared HLA-restricted. It emerged from a later analysis that several of the most significant clusters appeared to be linked to common viral pathogens.

The CDR3 consists of 14 residues. The V gene's germline CDR1 is GTSNPN and CDR2 SVGIG (reference sequence). V was trimmed by 3 bases and J by 5 bases, leaving 17 bases between them. The sample taken for sequencing was PBMCs. The chain employs TRBV30 and TRBJ2-7; perhaps TRBD1 as D (5 bases). The sequence was collected from a man younger than 45 in good health and CMV-seropositive. The CDR3 sequence: CAWSPGNRAHEQYF. DNA for the CDR3: TGTGCCTGGAGCCCAGGGAATCGGGCCCACGAGCAGTACTTC.